The 27 T cell receptor beta chains below come from one sample, sequenced in a study of long-term antiretroviral therapy in people with HIV. The authors ran the immunoSEQ assay, v3.0, at survey level. Assay: immunoSEQ multiplex PCR; the TCRdb copy retains only in-frame clones and omits some. The repertoire holds tens of thousands of clones, with 75% to 85% as singletons. The source material was unsorted PBMCs, sampled 0.3 years after starting antiretroviral therapy. The receptors stem from a man between 18 and 29 years old with HIV.

This clone was counted a single time. The chain is built from TRBV7-9 and TRBJ1-1; TRBD1 aligns across 7 bases. The junction had 11 bases not matched to a gene; V was cut back by 1 base and J by 3 bases. The CDR3 length is 17 residues. Per the germline V gene, CDR1 is SEHNR and CDR2 is FQNEAQ (reference sequence). CDR3 coding DNA: TGTGCCAGCAGCTTAGGACAGGGCGGGGGTAGGGACACTGAAGCTTTCTTT. Residues: CASSLGQGGGRDTEAFF.

The chain joins TRBV19 to TRBJ1-2, with D possibly matching TRBD1 (5 bases). CDR3 length: 16 amino acids. Germline CDR1 and CDR2: LNHDA and SQIVND (reference sequence). The V gene lost 0 bases and the J gene lost 0 bases, with 11 bases spanning the gap. The CDR3 DNA reads TGTGCCAGTAGTATAGATCCGTGGGGGACTAACTATGGCTACACCTTC. Protein sequence: CASSIDPWGTNYGYTF.

V usage is TRBV6-1 and J usage is TRBJ2-3; D might be TRBD1 or TRBD2, each matching 6 bases. Germline CDR1 and CDR2: MNHNS and SASEGT. V lost 2 bases, J lost 8 bases, and 32 bases lay in between. The CDR3 has 20 amino acids. The CDR3 DNA is TGTGCCAGCAGTGAACATCCGGTCCTTGTAGGTGGACAGCTGCGGGGTACGCAGTATTTT. It specifies CASSEHPVLVGGQLRGTQYF.

The V call is TRBV13, the J call TRBJ2-7; D remains unclear. Trimming took 6 bases from V and 6 from J, leaving 15 bases between them. Germline CDR1 and CDR2: PRHDT and FYEKMQ (reference sequence). This CDR3 comprises 13 residues. CDR3 in DNA: TGTGCCAGCAGGTACCGTCTTTCTCCCGAGCAGTACTTC. As protein: CASRYRLSPEQYF. Full variable domain (remainder filled in from reference TRBV13 and TRBJ2-7): AAGVIQSPRHLIKEKRETATLKCYPIPRHDTVYWYQQGPGQDPQFLISFYEKMQSDKGSIPDRFSAQQFSDYHSELNMSSLELGDSALYFCASRYRLSPEQYFGPGTRLTVT.

CDR3 nucleotide sequence: TGTGCCAGCAGCCTGGGGGGGGGCGGTCAGCCCCAGCATTTT. As protein: CASSLGGGGQPQHF. The J gene is TRBJ1-5, the V gene TRBV5-6, with D tentatively TRBD1 (6 bases). This CDR3 spans 14 amino acids. Trimming took off 4 bases at V and 6 bases at J, with 14 bases between the two ends. Germline V gives CDR1 SGHDT, CDR2 YYEEEE.

On this clone: Different DNA sequences within this sample yield the same CDR3. The rearrangement uses TRBV19 and TRBJ2-7, with 8 bases that match TRBD1. Germline V lookup: CDR1 LNHDA, CDR2 SQIVND (reference sequence). CDR3 size: 14 residues. V trimming: 3 bases; J trimming: 1 base; junction bases outside the gene matches: 2. The DNA of the CDR3 is TGTGCCAGTAGTATCGGGACAGGTTCCTACGAGCAGTACTTC. Its translation is CASSIGTGSYEQYF.

This clone was observed a few times. This rearrangement joins TRBV4-1 to TRBJ2-7, with 9 nucleotides matching TRBD2. Germline CDR1 is MGHRA and CDR2 is YSYEKL. This CDR3 has 16 residues. Losses at the gene ends were 0 bases for V and 7 bases for J; bases not matched to a gene: 10. The CDR3 DNA reads TGCGCCAGCAGCCAAGAAGGGCTAGCGGGGAAGGGAGAGCAGTACTTC. Residues: CASSQEGLAGKGEQYF.

The V gene is TRBV6-5, the J gene TRBJ1-5; no definite D call. Trimming shortened V by 6 bases and J by 3 bases, and 15 bases separated the two germline ends. The CDR3 consists of 15 residues. Per germline, CDR1 MNHEY and CDR2 SVGAGI. For the CDR3, the DNA is TGTGCCAGCAGCCCCATACCAGCGCCCAATCAGCCCCAGCATTTT. Its protein is CASSPIPAPNQPQHF.

V usage is TRBV27 and J usage is TRBJ1-1, with D unclear. CDR1 and CDR2 (germline): MNHEY, SMNVEV (reference sequence). The CDR3 has 17 residues. Trimming took 5 bases from V and 1 from J, leaving 20 bases between them. The CDR3 region has the DNA TGTGCCAGCAGTCCAACGCCGTATCAGACCTCGAACACTGAAGCTTTCTTT. It yields the protein CASSPTPYQTSNTEAFF.

This chain joins TRBV4-3 and TRBJ2-3, with 7 positions matching TRBD1. CDR3 length: 15 amino acids. Germline V gene sequence: CDR1 LGHNA, CDR2 YSLEER. Losses at the gene ends were 4 bases for V and 4 bases for J; bases not matched to a gene: 8. CDR3 residues: CASSPAGGAPDTQYF. For the CDR3, the DNA is TGCGCCAGCAGCCCTGCAGGGGGAGCTCCAGATACGCAGTATTTT.

The chain links TRBV6-5 to TRBJ1-6; D is uncertain. V was clipped by 0 bases and J by 7 bases, with 13 bases between them. The germline V gene has CDR1 MNHEY and CDR2 SVGAGI. This CDR3 spans 16 amino acids. The chain's CDR3 is CASSYSIGVGNSPLHF. As DNA, the CDR3 is TGTGCCAGCAGTTACTCGATTGGGGTTGGGAATTCACCCCTCCACTTT.

The rearrangement joins TRBV28 to TRBJ1-5, with D uncertain. Deletions cut 7 bases from V and 0 bases from J, with 10 bases between. The CDR3 contains 14 residues. Germline V gives CDR1 MDHEN, CDR2 SYDVKM. CDR3 coding DNA: TGTGCCAGCAAAGTGCAAACTAGCAATCAGCCCCAGCATTTT. This encodes CASKVQTSNQPQHF. The full variable domain, with the rest looked up from reference TRBV28 and TRBJ1-5, is DVKVTQSSRYLVKRTGEKVFLECVQDMDHENMFWYRQDPGLGLRLIYFSYDVKMKEKGDIPEGYSVSREKKERFSLILESASTNQTSMYLCASKVQTSNQPQHFGDGTRLSIL.

This chain joins TRBV10-3 and TRBJ1-1; D may be TRBD1 (5 bases). This CDR3 is built from 14 residues. Trimming removed 7 bases from V and 3 bases from J, with 15 bases in between. The germline CDR1 and CDR2 sequences are ENHRY and SYGVKD. CDR3 region: CAITKGREDTEAFF. The CDR3 nucleotides are TGTGCCATCACGAAGGGCAGGGAGGACACTGAAGCTTTCTTT.

The J gene is TRBJ2-1, the V gene TRBV12-5; 7 bases match TRBD1. The CDR3 totals 15 residues. Germline V CDR1 and CDR2: LGHNT, FRNRAP. V lost 1 base to trimming and J lost 0 bases; unmatched junction nucleotides: 0. As DNA, the CDR3 is TGTGCTAGTGGTTTGGGACAGGGCTCCTACAATGAGCAGTTCTTC. It is translated as CASGLGQGSYNEQFF. Together with reference TRBV12-5 and TRBJ2-1, the CDR3 gives the full variable domain: DARVTQTPRHKVTEMGQEVTMRCQPILGHNTVFWYRQTMMQGLELLAYFRNRAPLDDSGMPKDRFSAEMPDATLATLKIQPSEPRDSAVYFCASGLGQGSYNEQFFGPGTRLTVL.

The rearrangement joins TRBV9 to TRBJ2-1; D gene unclear. Trimming left V 4 bases short and J 2 bases short, with 13 bases between. The CDR3 spans 15 residues. CDR1 and CDR2 (germline): SGDLS, YYNGEE. The CDR3 DNA reads TGTGCCAGCAGCCCCCTTAACCCCCCCTACAATGAGCAGTTCTTC. This gives the protein CASSPLNPPYNEQFF.

The rearrangement links TRBV29-1 to TRBJ2-7; D call uncertain. Germline CDR1 and CDR2: SQVTM and ANQGSEA. V was shortened by 8 bases and J by 5 bases, with 19 bases between the two germline ends. This CDR3 has 13 amino acids. DNA for the CDR3: TGCAGCTCCCGAAAGAGCAGCTACGACGAGCAGTACTTC. This sequence encodes CSSRKSSYDEQYF.

This clone was detected a few times. The gene calls are TRBV30 and TRBJ1-2; D is unresolved. The V end lost 0 bases, the J end lost 3 bases, and 8 bases lay between the germline ends. From germline, CDR1 is GTSNPN and CDR2 SVGIG (reference sequence). The CDR3 is 13 residues long. The CDR3 region is CAWSVLSYYGYTF. The DNA for the CDR3 is TGTGCCTGGAGTGTACTTAGTTACTATGGCTACACCTTC.

The chain employs TRBV6-5 and TRBJ2-2; 8 bases map to TRBD1. Germline V gene sequence: CDR1 MNHEY, CDR2 SVGAGI. This CDR3 has 14 residues. Unmatched junction bases numbered 1, after V lost 0 bases and J lost 7 bases. The DNA for the CDR3 is TGTGCCAGCAGTTACTCGACAGGGGTCGGGGAGCTGTTTTTT. Amino acid sequence: CASSYSTGVGELFF.

This clone has only a few counts. The chain links TRBV27 to TRBJ2-1; 7 bases are shared with TRBD1. This CDR3 has 14 amino acids. The ends lost 5 bases at V and 4 bases at J; junction bases unmatched: 5. CDR1 is MNHEY, CDR2 SMNVEV, per germline (reference sequence). The CDR3, as DNA: TGTGCCAGCAGTCCCTTACAGGGGTACAATGAGCAGTTCTTC. Its translation: CASSPLQGYNEQFF.

The rearrangement links TRBV7-9 to TRBJ2-1, with D maybe TRBD1 (5 bases). V lost 5 bases and J 4 bases, leaving 12 bases between the germline ends. CDR1 SEHNR and CDR2 FQNEAQ come from the germline V gene (reference sequence). The CDR3 totals 14 residues. The CDR3 DNA reads as TGTGCCAGCAGCCCACCGACAGATTACAATGAGCAGTTCTTC. Its protein is CASSPPTDYNEQFF.

The rearrangement links TRBV12-2 to TRBJ2-7; the D call TRBD1 from the table was never checked on the DNA. TRBV12-2 is a pseudogene segment. This CDR3 comprises 15 residues. CDR3: CASRLRTGSPYEQYF. The CDR3 DNA reads as TGTGCAAGTCGCTTACGCACAGGGTCCCCCTACGAGCAGTACTTC.

The J gene is TRBJ2-7, the V gene TRBV27; tentative D call: TRBD2 (5 bases). Germline-derived CDR1 and CDR2 are MNHEY and SMNVEV (reference sequence). V shed 5 bases and J shed 6 bases, with 11 bases lying between them. This CDR3 spans 12 amino acids. CDR3 sequence reads: CASSGSRGEQYF. CDR3 nucleotide sequence: TGTGCCAGCAGTGGGAGTCGCGGCGAGCAGTACTTC.

V and J are TRBV5-1 and TRBJ2-1, with D perhaps TRBD2 (6 bases). Germline loops: CDR1 SGHRS, CDR2 YFSETQ. The CDR3 spans 15 residues. V gave up 2 bases and J gave up 2 bases, with 11 bases separating them. The CDR3 here is CASSFDGRTYNEQFF. The DNA of the CDR3 is TGCGCCAGCAGCTTCGACGGGAGAACCTACAATGAGCAGTTCTTC.

This chain joins TRBV10-3 and TRBJ2-7; D possibly uses TRBD1 or TRBD2 (7 bases each). Trimming shortened V by 3 bases and J by 4 bases, and 13 bases separated the two germline ends. Germline CDR1 is ENHRY and CDR2 is SYGVKD. The CDR3 contains 14 residues. The CDR3 DNA reads TGTGCCATCAGTGAAGGTCAGGGGGGGTACGAGCAGTACTTC. It codes for CAISEGQGGYEQYF.

The gene calls are TRBV5-1 and TRBJ2-5; 7 nucleotides align to TRBD1. Trimming cost V 1 base and J 2 bases; bases outside gene matches: 5. In germline, CDR1 is SGHRS, CDR2 YFSETQ. The CDR3 sequence is 15 residues long. The CDR3 loop reads CASSLYGTVQETQYF. The CDR3 DNA is TGCGCCAGCAGCTTGTATGGGACAGTACAAGAGACCCAGTACTTC.

This clone showed up just once. The chain joins TRBV5-6 to TRBJ1-2; 7 nucleotides line up with TRBD1. In germline, CDR1 is SGHDT, CDR2 YYEEEE. J gave up 1 base and V 5 bases, and 5 bases lay outside the gene matches. The length of the CDR3 is 14 residues. The CDR3 sequence is CASRYRDSNYGYTF. The CDR3 DNA is TGTGCCAGCAGATATCGGGACAGTAACTATGGCTACACCTTC. The entire variable domain, with the rest obtained from reference TRBV5-6 and TRBJ1-2, is as follows: DAGVTQSPTHLIKTRGQQVTLRCSPKSGHDTVSWYQQALGQGPQFIFQYYEEEERQRGNFPDRFSGHQFPNYSSELNVNALLLGDSALYLCASRYRDSNYGYTFGSGTRLTVV.

The V call is TRBV21-1, the J call TRBJ1-4; TRBD1 is the table's D call and was not checked against the DNA. TRBV21-1 corresponds to a pseudogene. This CDR3 has 17 residues. In nucleotides, the CDR3 is TGTGCCAGCAGCAAAGAGATCCGGGACAGGGGGGAAGAAAAACTGTTTTTT. Encoded protein: CASSKEIRDRGEEKLFF.